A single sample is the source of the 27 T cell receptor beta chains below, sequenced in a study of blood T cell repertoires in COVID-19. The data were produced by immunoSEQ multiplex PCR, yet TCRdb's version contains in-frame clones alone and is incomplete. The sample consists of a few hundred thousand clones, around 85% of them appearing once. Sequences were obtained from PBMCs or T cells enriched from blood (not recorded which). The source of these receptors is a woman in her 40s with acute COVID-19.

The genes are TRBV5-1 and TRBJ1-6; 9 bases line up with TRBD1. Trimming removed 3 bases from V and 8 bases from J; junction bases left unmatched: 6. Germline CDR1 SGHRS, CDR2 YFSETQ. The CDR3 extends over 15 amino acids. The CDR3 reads CASSYLGQGDSPLHF. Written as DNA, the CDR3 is TGCGCCAGCAGCTATCTGGGACAGGGCGATTCACCCCTCCACTTT.

CDR3 region: CASSFTSSLTNEQFF. In DNA, the CDR3 is TGTGCCAGCAGCTTCACTAGCTCCCTCACCAATGAGCAGTTCTTC. The J gene is TRBJ2-1, the V gene TRBV11-3; possible D gene TRBD2, 6 bases. The CDR3 runs 15 residues. Trimming left V 3 bases short and J 6 bases short, with 15 bases between. In germline, CDR1 is SGHNT, CDR2 YENEEA.

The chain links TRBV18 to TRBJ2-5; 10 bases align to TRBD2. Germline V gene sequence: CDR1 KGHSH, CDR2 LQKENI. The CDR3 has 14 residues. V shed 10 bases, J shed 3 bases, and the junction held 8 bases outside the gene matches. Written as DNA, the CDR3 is TGTGCCACCCTAGCGGGAGCAACAAAAGAGACCCAGTACTTC. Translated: CATLAGATKETQYF. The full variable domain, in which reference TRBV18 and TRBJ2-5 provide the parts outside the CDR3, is NAGVMQNPRHLVRRRGQEARLRCSPMKGHSHVYWYRQLPEEGLKFMVYLQKENIIDESGMPKERFSAEFPKEGPSILRIQQVVRGDSAAYFCATLAGATKETQYFGPGTRLLVL.

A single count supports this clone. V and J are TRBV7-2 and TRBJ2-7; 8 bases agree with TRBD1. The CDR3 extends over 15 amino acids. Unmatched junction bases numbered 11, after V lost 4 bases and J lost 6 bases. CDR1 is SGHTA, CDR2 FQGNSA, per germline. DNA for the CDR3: TGTGCCAGCAGCTCAACTATCGGGACAGGCCTCGAGCAGTACTTC. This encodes CASSSTIGTGLEQYF. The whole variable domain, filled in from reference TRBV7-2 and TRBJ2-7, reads GAGVSQSPSNKVTEKGKDVELRCDPISGHTALYWYRQSLGQGLEFLIYFQGNSAPDKSGLPSDRFSAERTGGSVSTLTIQRTQQEDSAVYLCASSSTIGTGLEQYFGPGTRLTVT.

The CDR3 DNA reads as TGTGCCAGCAGCACGACTACGCGGGTAGATACGCAGTATTTT. Protein sequence: CASSTTTRVDTQYF. The chain couples TRBV11-1 to TRBJ2-3, with a possible D match to TRBD2 (5 bases). Germline loops: CDR1 SGHAT, CDR2 FQDESV (reference sequence). This CDR3 comprises 14 residues. V lost 5 bases and J 5 bases, leaving 14 bases between the germline ends.

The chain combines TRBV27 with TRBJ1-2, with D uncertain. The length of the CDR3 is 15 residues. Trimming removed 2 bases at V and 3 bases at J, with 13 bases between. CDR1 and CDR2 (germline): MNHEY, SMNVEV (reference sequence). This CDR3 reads CASSLISGNDYGYTF. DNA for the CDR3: TGTGCCAGCAGTTTAATTTCAGGCAACGACTATGGCTACACCTTC.

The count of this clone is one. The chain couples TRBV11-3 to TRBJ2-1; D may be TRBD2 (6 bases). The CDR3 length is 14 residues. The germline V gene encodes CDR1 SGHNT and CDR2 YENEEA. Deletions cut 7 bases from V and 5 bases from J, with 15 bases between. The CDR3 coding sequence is TGTGCCAGCACCATCCGGGGGAGGAACAATGAGCAGTTCTTC. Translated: CASTIRGRNNEQFF.

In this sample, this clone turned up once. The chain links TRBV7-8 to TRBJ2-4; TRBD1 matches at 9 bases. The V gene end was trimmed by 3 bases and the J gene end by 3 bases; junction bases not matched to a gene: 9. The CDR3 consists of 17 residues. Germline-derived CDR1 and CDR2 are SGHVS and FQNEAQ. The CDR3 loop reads CASSLTGTGWVKNIQYF. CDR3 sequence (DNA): TGTGCCAGCAGCTTGACCGGGACAGGGTGGGTCAAAAACATTCAGTACTTC.

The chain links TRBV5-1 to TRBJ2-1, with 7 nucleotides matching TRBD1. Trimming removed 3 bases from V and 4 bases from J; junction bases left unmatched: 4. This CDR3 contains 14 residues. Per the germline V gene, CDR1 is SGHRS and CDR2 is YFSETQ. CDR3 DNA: TGCGCCAGCAGCTCGGGACAGACGTACAATGAGCAGTTCTTC. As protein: CASSSGQTYNEQFF. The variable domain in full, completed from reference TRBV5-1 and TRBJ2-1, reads KAGVTQTPRYLIKTRGQQVTLSCSPISGHRSVSWYQQTPGQGLQFLFEYFSETQRNKGNFPGRFSGRQFSNSRSEMNVSTLELGDSALYLCASSSGQTYNEQFFGPGTRLTVL.

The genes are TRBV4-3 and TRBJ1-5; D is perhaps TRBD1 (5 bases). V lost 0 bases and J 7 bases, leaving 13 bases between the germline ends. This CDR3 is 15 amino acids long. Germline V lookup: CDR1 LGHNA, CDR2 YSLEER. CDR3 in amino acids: CASSQDAEGRQPQHF. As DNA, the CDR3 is TGCGCCAGCAGCCAAGATGCGGAGGGGAGGCAGCCCCAGCATTTT.

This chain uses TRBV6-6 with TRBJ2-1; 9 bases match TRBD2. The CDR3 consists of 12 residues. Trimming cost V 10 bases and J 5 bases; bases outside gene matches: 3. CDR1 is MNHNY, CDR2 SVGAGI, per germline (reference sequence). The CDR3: CATLAGHNEQFF. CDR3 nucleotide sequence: TGTGCCACCCTAGCGGGACACAATGAGCAGTTCTTC.

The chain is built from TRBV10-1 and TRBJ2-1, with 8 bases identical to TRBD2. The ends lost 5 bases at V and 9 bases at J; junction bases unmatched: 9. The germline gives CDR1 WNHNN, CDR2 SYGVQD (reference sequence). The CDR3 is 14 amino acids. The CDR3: CASSSGSIEGEQFF. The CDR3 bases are TGCGCCAGCAGTAGCGGGAGTATTGAGGGTGAGCAGTTCTTC.

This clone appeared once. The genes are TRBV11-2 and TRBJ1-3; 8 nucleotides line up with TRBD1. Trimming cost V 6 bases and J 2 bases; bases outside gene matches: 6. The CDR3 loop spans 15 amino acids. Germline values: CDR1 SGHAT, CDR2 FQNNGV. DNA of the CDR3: TGTGCCAGCAGTATCCAGGGGGCGCCTGGAAACACCATATATTTT. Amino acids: CASSIQGAPGNTIYF.

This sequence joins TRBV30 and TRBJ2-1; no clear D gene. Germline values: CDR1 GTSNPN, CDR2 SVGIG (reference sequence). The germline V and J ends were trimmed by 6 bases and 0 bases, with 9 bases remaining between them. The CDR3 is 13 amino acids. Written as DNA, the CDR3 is TGTGCCTGCGTTGAGAGCTCCTACAATGAGCAGTTCTTC. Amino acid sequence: CACVESSYNEQFF.

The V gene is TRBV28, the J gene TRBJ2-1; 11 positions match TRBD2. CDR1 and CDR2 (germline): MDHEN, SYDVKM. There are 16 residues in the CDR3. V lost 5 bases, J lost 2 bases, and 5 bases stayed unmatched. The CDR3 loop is CASSRTGLAAYNEQFF. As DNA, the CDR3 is TGTGCCAGCAGTCGTACGGGACTAGCGGCCTACAATGAGCAGTTCTTC.

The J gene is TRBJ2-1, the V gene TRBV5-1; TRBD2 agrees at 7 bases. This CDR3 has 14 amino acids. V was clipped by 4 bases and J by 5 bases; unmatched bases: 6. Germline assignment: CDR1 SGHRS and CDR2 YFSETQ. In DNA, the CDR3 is TGCGCCAGCAGCGCGGGAGTGCGCAACAATGAGCAGTTCTTC. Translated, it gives CASSAGVRNNEQFF.

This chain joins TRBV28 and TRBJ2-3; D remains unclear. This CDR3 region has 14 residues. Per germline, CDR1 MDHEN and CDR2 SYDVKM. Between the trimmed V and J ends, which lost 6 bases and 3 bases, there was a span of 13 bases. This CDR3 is CASSQSPRTDTQYF. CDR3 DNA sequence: TGTGCCAGCAGCCAGTCTCCTAGGACAGATACGCAGTATTTT.

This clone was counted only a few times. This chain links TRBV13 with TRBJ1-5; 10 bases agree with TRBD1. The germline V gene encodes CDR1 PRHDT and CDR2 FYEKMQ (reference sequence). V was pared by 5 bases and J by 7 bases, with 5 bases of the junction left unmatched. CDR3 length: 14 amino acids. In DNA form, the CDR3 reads TGTGCCAGCAGCAGAGGGACAGGGGAACAGCCCCAGCATTTT. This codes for CASSRGTGEQPQHF.

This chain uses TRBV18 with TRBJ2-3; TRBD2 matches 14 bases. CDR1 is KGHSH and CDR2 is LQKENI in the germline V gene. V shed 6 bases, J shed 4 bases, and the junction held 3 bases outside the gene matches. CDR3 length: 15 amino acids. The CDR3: CASSQTSGRADTQYF. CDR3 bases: TGTGCCAGCTCGCAGACTAGCGGGAGGGCAGATACGCAGTATTTT.

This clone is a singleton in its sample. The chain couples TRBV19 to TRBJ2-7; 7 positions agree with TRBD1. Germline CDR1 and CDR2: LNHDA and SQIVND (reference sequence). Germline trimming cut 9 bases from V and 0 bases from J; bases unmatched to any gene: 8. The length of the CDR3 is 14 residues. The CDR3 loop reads CARPRGSFSYEQYF. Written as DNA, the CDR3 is TGTGCCAGGCCCAGGGGGTCATTCTCCTACGAGCAGTACTTC.

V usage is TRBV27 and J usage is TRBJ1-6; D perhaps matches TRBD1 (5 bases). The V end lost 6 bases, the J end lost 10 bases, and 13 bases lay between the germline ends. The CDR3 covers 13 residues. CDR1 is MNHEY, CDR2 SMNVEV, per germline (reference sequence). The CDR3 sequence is CASRGATWSPLHF. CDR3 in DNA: TGTGCCAGCAGAGGGGCTACGTGGTCACCCCTCCACTTT.

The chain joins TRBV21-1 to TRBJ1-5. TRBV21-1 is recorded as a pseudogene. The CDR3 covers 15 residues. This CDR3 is CASSPRKRGNQPQHF. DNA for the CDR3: TGTGCCAGCAGCCCGAGGAAGCGAGGCAATCAGCCCCAGCATTTT.

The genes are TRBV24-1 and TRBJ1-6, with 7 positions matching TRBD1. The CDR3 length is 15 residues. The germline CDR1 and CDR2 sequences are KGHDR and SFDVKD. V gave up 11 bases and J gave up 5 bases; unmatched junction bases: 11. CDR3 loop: CAIRPRGTDNSPLHF. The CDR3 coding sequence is TGTGCCATTCGACCTCGGGGGACAGATAATTCACCCCTCCACTTT.

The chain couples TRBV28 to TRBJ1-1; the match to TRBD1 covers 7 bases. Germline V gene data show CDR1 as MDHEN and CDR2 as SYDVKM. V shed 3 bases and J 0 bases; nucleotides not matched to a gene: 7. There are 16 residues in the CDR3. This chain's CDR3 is CASSFPRQGLNTEAFF. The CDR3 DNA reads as TGTGCCAGCAGTTTTCCCCGACAGGGATTGAACACTGAAGCTTTCTTT.

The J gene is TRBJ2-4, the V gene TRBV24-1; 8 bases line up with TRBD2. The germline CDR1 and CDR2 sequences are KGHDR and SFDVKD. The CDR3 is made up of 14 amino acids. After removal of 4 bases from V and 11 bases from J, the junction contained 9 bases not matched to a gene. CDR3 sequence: CATSDPGLADVQYF. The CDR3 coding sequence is TGTGCCACCAGTGACCCTGGACTAGCTGACGTTCAGTACTTC.

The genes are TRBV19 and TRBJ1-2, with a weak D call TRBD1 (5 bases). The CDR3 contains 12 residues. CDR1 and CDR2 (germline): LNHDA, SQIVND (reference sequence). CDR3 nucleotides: TGTGCAGCGGGGGGATCTAACTATGGCTACACCTTC. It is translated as CAAGGSNYGYTF.

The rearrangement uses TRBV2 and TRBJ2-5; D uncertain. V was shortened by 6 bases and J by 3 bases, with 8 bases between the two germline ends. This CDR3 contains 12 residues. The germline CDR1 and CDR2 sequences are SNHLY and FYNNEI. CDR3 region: CASRTGEETQYF. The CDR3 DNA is TGTGCCAGCAGGACCGGAGAAGAGACCCAGTACTTC.